The rows below give T cell receptor beta chains drawn from one sample of a study of OX40 agonist ivuxolimab in advanced cancers. The assay was immunoSEQ multiplex PCR, and TCRdb's table has in-frame clones only and misses some. The sample gives tens of thousands of clones, approximately 88% of which show up once; approximately 10% is in the top ten. The sample here was CD4+ or CD8+ T cells sorted from blood, taken in a trial of the OX40 agonist ivuxolimab. The receptors were gathered from an adult with an advanced solid tumor such as melanoma, head and neck, liver or kidney cancer. The CDR3 runs from the conserved cysteine through the conserved F or W. The D gene is left open where the match is weak. Only part of the rows carry a size: once, few, many, or a class if the clone is expanded.

abundance	d_gene	j_gene	v_gene	CDR3nt	CDR3aa
few	-	TRBJ1-2	TRBV27	TGTGCCAGCAGTTTGGGGCAGGCCTACGGCTACACCTTC	CASSLGQAYGYTF
-	-	TRBJ1-2	TRBV5-1	TGCGCCAGCAGCTTAAGCAAGTATGGCTACACCTTC	CASSLSKYGYTF
-	-	TRBJ2-7	TRBV5-6	TGTGCCAGCAGCTTCGCACTTAATGGGGCCTACGAGCAGTACTTC	CASSFALNGAYEQYF
-	TRBD1	TRBJ1-2	TRBV18	TGTGCCAGCTCACCCGAAGGGACAGTCTATGGCTACACCTTC	CASSPEGTVYGYTF
-	TRBD2	TRBJ2-1	TRBV7-9	TGTGCCAGCAGCTTAGGGACTAGCGATAATGAGCAGTTCTTC	CASSLGTSDNEQFF
-	-	TRBJ1-2	TRBV14	TGTGCCAGCAGCCGGCCGCCTAACTATGGCTACACCTTC	CASSRPPNYGYTF
-	-	TRBJ1-4	TRBV5-1	TGCGCCAGCAGCTTTTCTCTAACAGATGAAAAACTGTTTTTT	CASSFSLTDEKLFF
once	-	TRBJ2-1	TRBV27	TGTGCCAGCACCTGGACGGGCTACAATGAGCAGTTCTTC	CASTWTGYNEQFF
-	-	TRBJ2-5	TRBV7-9	TGTGCCAGCAGCTTAGCGTTGGGGATACGGACCCAGTACTTC	CASSLALGIRTQYF
-	-	TRBJ1-3	TRBV11-3	TGTGCCAGCAGCACCGAAGACACCATATATTTT	CASSTEDTIYF
-	-	TRBJ1-5	TRBV28	TGTGCCAGCAGACCAGACAATCAGCCCCAGCATTTT	CASRPDNQPQHF
-	-	TRBJ1-3	TRBV11-2	TGTGCCAGCAGAACCGGGGACTCTGGAAACACCATATATTTT	CASRTGDSGNTIYF
-	-	TRBJ1-2	TRBV4-1	TGCGCCAGCAGCCAAGACGAAAGGGGGGGCTATGGCTACACCTTC	CASSQDERGGYGYTF
once	-	TRBJ1-5	TRBV28	TGTGCCACTAAGATCTCTGCGTATAGCAATCAGCCCCAGCATTTT	CATKISAYSNQPQHF
-	-	TRBJ2-1	TRBV4-1	TGCGCCAGCAGCCATAGTACGGGACCCGGGTACAATGAGCAGTTCTTC	CASSHSTGPGYNEQFF
-	-	TRBJ2-1	TRBV28	TGTGCCAGCAGTTCTAACGAGGGCTTTCAGGGCTACAATGAGCAGTTCTTC	CASSSNEGFQGYNEQFF
once	-	TRBJ2-2	TRBV14	TGTGCCAGCAGGTCGGGAACGGGAGCGAACACCGGGGAGCTGTTTTTT	CASRSGTGANTGELFF
-	TRBD2	TRBJ2-7	TRBV6-5	TGTGCCAGCACCTTACTAGCGGGAGGCTACGAGCAGTACTTC	CASTLLAGGYEQYF
-	-	TRBJ1-5	TRBV30	TGTGCCTGGAGTATCGGCGCAGGGTATCAGCCCCAGCATTTT	CAWSIGAGYQPQHF
-	-	TRBJ1-2	TRBV9	TGTGCCAGCAGCGAGGGAGAAGGCGCTGATGGCTACACCTTC	CASSEGEGADGYTF
-	-	TRBJ2-2	TRBV7-9	TGTGCCAGCAGCTTAGCCACCTCGAACACCGGGGAGCTGTTTTTT	CASSLATSNTGELFF
once	-	TRBJ1-5	TRBV19	TGTGCCAGTACCCAGGGGAGGGGTCAGCCCCAGCATTTT	CASTQGRGQPQHF
once	TRBD1	TRBJ2-5	TRBV18	TGTGCCAGCTCACCAGGGACAGGCCAAGAGACCCAGTACTTC	CASSPGTGQETQYF
-	-	TRBJ1-1	TRBV28	TGTGCCAGCAGTTTAACTGTAGTGAACACTGAAGCTTTCTTT	CASSLTVVNTEAFF
-	-	TRBJ1-5	TRBV5-6	TGTGCCAGCAGCTTATGGGGGCTTAGCAATCAGCCCCAGCATTTT	CASSLWGLSNQPQHF
-	-	TRBJ1-4	TRBV2	TGTGCCAGCAAGCTAGGACAGAACCTTGCAACTAATGAAAAACTGTTTTTT	CASKLGQNLATNEKLFF
-	-	TRBJ1-5	TRBV28	TGTGCCAGCAGCCAGAGTTTTAGGGGTCAGCCCCAGCATTTT	CASSQSFRGQPQHF
-	-	TRBJ1-2	TRBV2	TGTGCCAGCAGCGTAGCTAACTATGGCTACACCTTC	CASSVANYGYTF
-	TRBD2	TRBJ2-1	TRBV4-1	TGCGCCAGCAGCCATCCCCGGGGTCAGCGGGAGGCCCACTCCTACAATGAGCAGTTCTTC	CASSHPRGQREAHSYNEQFF
-	-	TRBJ2-1	TRBV27	TGTGCCAGCAGTTTAACACGGGGCAATGAGCAGTTCTTC	CASSLTRGNEQFF
-	TRBD1	TRBJ2-7	TRBV27	TGTGCCAGCAGTAACCGGGACAGCCCTTACGAGCAGTACTTC	CASSNRDSPYEQYF
-	-	TRBJ2-7	TRBV7-8	TGTGCCAGCAGACAGAACGTCGGGGTTCTCTACGAGCAGTACTTC	CASRQNVGVLYEQYF